This T cell receptor (delta chain) stems from a study of Vγ9Vδ2 T cells in congenital toxoplasmosis (dated by TCRdb to the early 2020s). Turning to the overall study: IgG, IgM and IgA serology, Western blot and an in-house interferon-gamma release assay were used to diagnose congenital toxoplasmosis. Gamma and delta chain CDR3 repertoires of sorted blood gammadelta T cells were compared between congenitally T. gondii-infected and uninfected infants. Infant repertoires were sequenced at 2 months after birth and at 1 year of age. TCR sequencing covered roughly 5 infected and 10 uninfected infants at 2 months, plus 3 infected and 4 uninfected infants at 1 year.

This clone is deemed hyperexpanded (1% or more). Its binding antigen is unknown. Within one base of it there is no much larger clone, and no base qualities were kept. V and J lose 0 bases and 0 bases, and a span of 10 bases separates them. Looking up the germline V gene yields CDR1 GEAIGNYY and CDR2 EKD. Measured from the cysteine to the phenylalanine, the CDR3 is 15 residues long. CDR3 DNA is the only sequence kept; it has 45 bases, read in frame from the first base. cDNA was made by template-switch reverse transcription with TRGC- and TRDC-specific primers in one tube, using SuperScript II. The TRGC primer was designed for binding to both the TRGC1 and TRGC2 constant genes. Amplification of TRG and TRD was done with the KAPA Real-Time Library Amplification Kit, and AMPure XP beads were used for purification between steps. Index PCR with the Nextera XT Index Kit was used to add Illumina sequencing adapters. TRG and TRD amplicons were sequenced on an Illumina MiSeq with the V2 300 kit, giving 150 bp paired-end reads. From the authors' description of their analysis: Read quality was checked with FastQC version 0.11.8 before further analysis. Reads were mapped to GenBank TRG or TRD reference genes, and MiXCR version 3.0.3 was used to assemble CDR3 sequences. Default MiXCR settings were used with one exception: TRDD gene segments were assembled from 3 consecutive nucleotides instead of 5. VDJtools version 1.2.1 calculated N additions, CDR3 length, J segment length and clonotype sharing between samples. CDR3 sequences that were out of frame or contained stop codons were left out of the analysis. Infant repertoires were assessed for overlap with previously published fetal, cord blood and adult blood Vgamma9Vdelta2 repertoires. TCRdb reanalyzed the public reads with the CATT caller, and identical DNA sequences were merged afterwards. TCRdb's processing, not the authors' own work, is the source of the V and J calls. The sample table shows some 200 delta-chain clones, and approximately 11% are seen once. Of the sample, 60% to 80% is held by the ten largest clones.

The same treatment, using spiramycin and/or pyrimethamine plus sulfadiazine plus folinic acid, was given to mothers of both infected and uninfected infants. Every infant, whether infected or uninfected, was delivered at term after more than 37 weeks of gestation. Approximately 1,000 uL of blood was turned into PBMCs through Lymphoprep gradient centrifugation, and the PBMCs were then cryopreserved in liquid nitrogen and sent to Belgium. Thawed PBMCs were labeled with Zombie NIR viability dye and stained with CD3, TCR gammadelta, Vgamma9 and Vdelta2 antibodies. Sorting of CD3+ TCRgammadelta+ T cells was performed on a FACSAria III, reaching a mean purity of almost 99%. For each sample, the RNeasy Micro Kit was used to isolate RNA from around 10,000 sorted gammadelta T cells. Each infant was born to a mother who had been enrolled with a primary T. gondii infection during pregnancy. The infants' peripheral blood was drawn at an outpatient microbiology and virology center located in Pavia, Italy.

Broader findings and caveats from the paper: Among roughly 2-month-old infants, germline-encoded fetal-type TRDV2 CDR3 sequences seemed to show up more often in infected than in uninfected infants, which suggests an in utero expansion footprint. At 2 months, infected infants appeared to have fewer N additions in TRGV9 and TRDV2 CDR3s than uninfected infants, particularly in TRDV2-TRDJ1 sequences. Repertoire differences between infected and uninfected infants were less clearly seen at 1 year of age than at 2 months. Two months was the earliest age with enough suitable sample material for TCR repertoire analysis, so newborn repertoires were not sequenced. A public TRGV9 clonotype was highly prevalent in both infected and uninfected infants.

The origin of this receptor is a child younger than 10 born to a mother with Toxoplasma gondii infection during pregnancy, either congenitally infected or uninfected (not recorded which). The sample consisted of gamma-delta T cells from blood. The receptor chain draws on TRDV2 and TRDJ1, with TRDD3 perhaps the D gene, on 5 matching bases. The CDR3 region has the sequence CACDTVGENTDKLIF. The sequence in DNA is TGTGCCTGTGACACCGTTGGGGAAAACACCGATAAACTCATCTTT.